This T cell receptor beta chain was documented in a study of blood T cell repertoires in COVID-19. Study details: T cells, B-cell-depleted T cells, or PBMCs supplied cDNA or gDNA.

The V segment lost 1 base and the J segment 3 bases; nucleotides outside the gene matches: 1. The germline V gene encodes CDR1 MNHEY and CDR2 SVGAGI. The CDR3 consists of 15 residues. Authors' processing steps: Amplification from reference gene primers served as the basis for estimated nucleated cell counts. Using immunoSEQ multiplex PCR, the repertoire was profiled, and TCRdb retains in-frame clones only, with some absent. V and J calls and clone size are copied from that table; D and trimming were computed from the DNA. The data hold 150,000 to 200,000 clones, with approximately 86% observed a single time.

The material sequenced was peripheral blood. The receptor was derived from a man aged 65 to 79 with acute or convalescent COVID-19. V is TRBV6-5 and J is TRBJ2-3, with 10 bases that match TRBD1. CDR3 bases: TGTGCCAGCAGTTACTGGGGACAGGGGACAGATACGCAGTATTTT. Its protein is CASSYWGQGTDTQYF.